What follows is one T cell receptor (beta chain) and its context. The same CDR3 arises from other DNA sequences in this sample as well. The data were taken from a study of cytomegalovirus exposure and HLA in healthy donors. After removal of 1 base from V and 6 bases from J, the junction contained 9 bases not matched to a gene. The germline V gene encodes CDR1 WSHSY and CDR2 SAAADI. This CDR3 has 17 amino acids. Vbeta (60) and Jbeta (13) primers were used in the PCR. The repertoire was sequenced with immunoSEQ multiplex PCR; TCRdb's copy has only in-frame clones and lacks some. The sample lists 75,000 to 100,000 clones; under 9% were seen once.

The chain links TRBV10-2 to TRBJ1-6; 7 nucleotides line up with TRBD1. Sequenced: PBMCs. The clonotype was recovered from a man aged 45 to 65 in good health and CMV-seronegative. The CDR3 region has the DNA TGCGCCAGCAGTGAGTGGCCCGGGACAGCCGCTAATTCACCCCTCCACTTT. It codes for CASSEWPGTAANSPLHF.